This paragraph reports one T cell receptor (beta chain). This entry belongs to a study of blood T cell repertoires in COVID-19. Study processing details: Estimation of nucleated cell counts was performed using reference gene primer amplification. The repertoire was sequenced with immunoSEQ multiplex PCR; TCRdb's copy has only in-frame clones and lacks some. V and J calls and clone size are given by that table; D and trimming were obtained from the DNA. Of about 51,000 clones in the sample, 65% to 85% are singletons; the top ten hold over 2%. This CDR3 is 16 amino acids long. With V trimmed by 5 bases and J by 2 bases, 8 bases remained unmatched. Germline V gene lookup returns CDR1 SNHLY and CDR2 FYNNEI.

Sequencing was carried out using peripheral blood. This chain links TRBV2 with TRBJ2-3, with TRBD2 matching 9 bases. The sequence came from a man aged 45-65 years with acute or convalescent COVID-19. CDR3 nucleotides: TGTGCCAGCAGTTTTGGGCGGGGGGGATCCACAGATACGCAGTATTTT. It yields the protein CASSFGRGGSTDTQYF.